This T cell receptor beta chain was recorded in a study of shared clonotypes between healthy human individuals. Whole-study results and caveats: In general, naive subsets displayed greater estimated richness than memory subsets did.

At the deep level, the assay was run. Several immunoSEQ plates received, in even portions, the genomic DNA of each subset. Sequenced by immunoSEQ multiplex PCR; TCRdb stores in-frame clones only, minus some. The sample consists of 2,500,000 or so clones, approximately 90% of them appearing once. Both subsets, CD45RA+ naive and CD45RA-negative memory, were split from the CD4+ cells. As regards this clone: What it binds is unknown.

Trimming cost V 4 bases and J 4 bases; bases outside gene matches: 5. This CDR3 comprises 14 residues. CDR1 is SEHNR, CDR2 FQNEAQ, per germline (reference sequence). The chain combines TRBV7-9 with TRBJ1-1; 8 nucleotides align to TRBD1. This TCR derives from a man younger than 35 in good health. Some clones in this sample may be carry-over from other donors' samples. Sequencing was performed on naive CD4+ T cells from PBMCs. Subset: CD45RA+ positively selected. As DNA, the CDR3 is TGTGCCAGCAGCTCGCGGACAGGGACCACTGAAGCTTTCTTT. This codes for CASSSRTGTTEAFF.